Presented here are 19 T cell receptor beta chains from one specimen sequenced in a study of CD8 T cells in Susac syndrome. When the RNA was reverse transcribed, random hexamers were used with an input of roughly 0.5 to 1 ug. One entry per CDR3 protein, called by TCRdb with MiXCR from the immunoSEQ multiplex PCR reads. The top ten clones hold about 0.51% of a sample with under 55,000 distinct CDR3 sequences, just over 90% of them seen once. Sequencing was carried out using CD8+ T cells from PBMCs. These receptors came from a human donor with multiple sclerosis.

J is TRBJ1-1 and V is TRBV29-1; tentative D call: TRBD1 (5 bases). The V gene lost 8 bases and the J gene lost 5 bases, with 21 bases spanning the gap. The CDR3 is 14 amino acids. Germline CDR1 is SQVTM and CDR2 is ANQGSEA. The chain's CDR3 is CSQPGPSGGTEAFF. The DNA of the CDR3 is TGCAGCCAGCCGGGACCTTCGGGGGGTACTGAAGCTTTCTTT.

V and J are TRBV13 and TRBJ2-7; TRBD1 is a possible D gene (5 bases). The CDR3 sequence is 13 residues long. CDR1 PRHDT and CDR2 FYEKMQ come from the germline V gene (reference sequence). The germline V and J ends were trimmed by 6 bases and 4 bases, with 13 bases remaining between them. The CDR3 DNA sequence: TGTGCCAGCAGTCTCCCGGCAGGGTACGAGCAGTACTTC. Translating gives CASSLPAGYEQYF.

The chain uses TRBV4-3 and TRBJ2-5; D is possibly TRBD2 (5 bases). This CDR3 spans 15 amino acids. The V gene lost 1 base and the J gene lost 2 bases, with 11 bases spanning the gap. Germline V gene sequence: CDR1 LGHNA, CDR2 YSLEER. The CDR3, as DNA: TGCGCCAGCAGCCAAGCGGACTTACCTCAAGAGACCCAGTACTTC. Protein product: CASSQADLPQETQYF.

Regarding this clonotype: One junction end does not reproduce the germline sequence, and a read error may be involved. This chain joins TRBV20-1 and TRBJ2-1; 8 nucleotides agree with TRBD2. Germline CDR1 is DFQATT and CDR2 is SNEGSKA (reference sequence). This CDR3 contains 14 residues. The CDR3 spells CSAGDSGAYNEQFF. The DNA of the CDR3 is TGCAGTGCTGGAGATAGCGGGGCGTACAATGAGCAGTTCTTC.

The genes are TRBV9 and TRBJ2-1; no clear D gene. Trimming took 0 bases from V and 7 from J, leaving 5 bases between them. Germline lookup yields CDR1 SGDLS and CDR2 YYNGEE. CDR3 length equals 12 residues. The CDR3 DNA reads as TGTGCCAGCAGCGTAGACTGGAATGAGCAGTTCTTC. The encoded protein is CASSVDWNEQFF.

This chain joins TRBV30 and TRBJ1-2; D remains ambiguous. V was cut by 2 bases and J by 5 bases, with 15 bases left in between. This CDR3 is 14 amino acids long. Germline lookup yields CDR1 GTSNPN and CDR2 SVGIG (reference sequence). CDR3 protein: CAWSPTRYSYGYTF. The CDR3 DNA reads as TGTGCCTGGAGTCCGACACGATACTCATATGGCTACACCTTC.

The J gene is TRBJ2-7, the V gene TRBV6-2 or TRBV6-3; D may correspond to TRBD1 or TRBD2 (6 bases each). V lost 1 base and J 6 bases, leaving 13 bases between the germline ends. The CDR3 is 14 residues long. Germline V gives CDR1 MNHEY, CDR2 SVGEGT. CDR3 region: CASSYFRGGGEQYF. The CDR3 DNA follows: TGTGCCAGCAGTTACTTCAGGGGAGGTGGCGAGCAGTACTTC.

The chain's CDR3 is CASSQGGGRLLVETQYF. The CDR3 bases are TGTGCCAGCAGCCAAGGAGGGGGGAGACTTTTAGTGGAGACCCAGTACTTC. The V gene is TRBV3-1, the J gene TRBJ2-5; D possibly matches TRBD1 or TRBD2 (6 bases each). The V end was cut by 1 base, the J end by 5 bases, with 20 bases between. The CDR3 runs 17 residues. The germline CDR1 and CDR2 sequences are LGHDT and YNNKEL (reference sequence).

The rearrangement links TRBV3-1 to TRBJ2-1; a weak D match, TRBD2 (5 bases). The CDR3 loop spans 15 amino acids. V was cut by 4 bases and J by 2 bases, with 12 bases left in between. Germline CDR1 and CDR2: LGHDT and YNNKEL (reference sequence). The CDR3 here is CASSLAGGTYNEQFF. In nucleotides, the CDR3 is TGTGCCAGCAGCCTCGCGGGTGGCACCTACAATGAGCAGTTCTTC.

The chain carries TRBV7-8 and TRBJ1-1; tentatively, D is TRBD1 (6 bases). The CDR3 has 14 residues. Germline assignment: CDR1 SGHVS and CDR2 FQNEAQ. Trimming removed 1 base from V and 11 bases from J, with 17 bases in between. CDR3 in DNA: TGTGCCAGCAGCTTAGGAGGCGGGGGCAGCGTGGCTTTCTTT. This codes for CASSLGGGGSVAFF.

This sequence joins TRBV30 and TRBJ1-2; perhaps TRBD1 as D (5 bases). Germline V gene sequence: CDR1 GTSNPN, CDR2 SVGIG (reference sequence). This CDR3 is 13 amino acids long. The V gene lost 6 bases and the J gene lost 4 bases, with 15 bases spanning the gap. The DNA for the CDR3 is TGTGCCTGCCGGATCTGGGGCAGCTATGGCTACACCTTC. This sequence encodes CACRIWGSYGYTF. The whole variable domain, filled in from reference TRBV30 and TRBJ1-2, reads SQTIHQWPATLVQPVGSPLSLECTVEGTSNPNLYWYRQAAGRGLQLLFYSVGIGQISSEVPQNLSASRPQDRQFILSSKKLLLSDSGFYLCACRIWGSYGYTFGSGTRLTVV.

V and J are TRBV6-4 and TRBJ2-1, with TRBD2 identical over 8 bases. V was pared by 0 bases and J by 9 bases, with 7 bases of the junction left unmatched. Germline V gene lookup returns CDR1 MRHNA and CDR2 SNTAGT. The CDR3 extends over 15 amino acids. In DNA, the CDR3 is TGTGCCAGCAGTGACTCTAACGGGGGGGCCGGTGAGCAGTTCTTC. Translation gives CASSDSNGGAGEQFF.

The genes are TRBV12-3 or TRBV12-4 and TRBJ2-5; D might be TRBD1 (5 bases). The CDR3 has 13 amino acids. Trimming shortened V by 7 bases and J by 2 bases, and 11 bases separated the two germline ends. The CDR3 sequence is CASKRTLQETQYF. The CDR3 DNA sequence: TGTGCCAGCAAACGGACATTACAAGAGACCCAGTACTTC.

This chain joins TRBV7-3 and TRBJ2-5; D is unresolved. Germline V CDR1 and CDR2: SGHTA, FQGTGA. CDR3 length: 14 amino acids. V lost 1 base and J 2 bases, leaving 8 bases between the germline ends. The CDR3 spells CASSLNRHQETQYF. CDR3 coding DNA: TGTGCCAGCAGCTTAAATCGCCATCAAGAGACCCAGTACTTC.

V and J are TRBV13 and TRBJ2-1; 7 bases fit TRBD1. The ends lost 5 bases at V and 0 bases at J; junction bases unmatched: 13. This CDR3 has 18 amino acids. Germline values: CDR1 PRHDT, CDR2 FYEKMQ (reference sequence). Here the CDR3 reads CASSPNPSTGSSYNEQFF. The CDR3 DNA follows: TGTGCCAGCAGCCCTAACCCTTCGACAGGGAGCTCCTACAATGAGCAGTTCTTC.

The genes are TRBV7-7 and TRBJ1-6; D gene unclear. V lost 2 bases to trimming and J lost 10 bases, with 15 bases between them. This CDR3 has 15 amino acids. The germline gives CDR1 SSHAT, CDR2 FNYEAQ (reference sequence). CDR3 sequence reads: CASSLQPDFRSPLHF. The CDR3 coding sequence is TGTGCCAGCAGCTTACAGCCCGACTTTCGGTCACCCCTCCACTTT.

The chain is built from TRBV28 and TRBJ2-7; D call uncertain. V lost 6 bases to trimming and J lost 1 base, with 13 bases between them. CDR3 size: 14 residues. CDR1 is MDHEN and CDR2 is SYDVKM in the germline V gene. CDR3 region: CASSLISTSYEQYF. In DNA, the CDR3 is TGTGCCAGCAGCCTCATCTCTACGTCCTACGAGCAGTACTTC.

DNA of the CDR3: TGCAGTGCTGACCCCTCGGACGGATACGAGCAGTACTTC. This codes for CSADPSDGYEQYF. The V and J genes are TRBV20-1 and TRBJ2-7, with D uncertain. Trimming left V 5 bases short and J 4 bases short, with 15 bases between. CDR3 size: 13 residues. CDR1 DFQATT and CDR2 SNEGSKA come from the germline V gene (reference sequence).

CDR3 DNA sequence: TGTGCCAGCAGTTTAGTCCAGGGGAGCAGAAACACCATATATTTT. As protein: CASSLVQGSRNTIYF. The chain carries TRBV12-3 or TRBV12-4 and TRBJ1-3; maybe TRBD1 (6 bases). CDR3 length: 15 residues. V was cut by 1 base and J by 5 bases, with 12 bases left in between.